This T cell receptor (beta chain) was recovered during a study of blood T cells in healthy people across ages. The V gene's germline CDR1 is SGHRS and CDR2 YFSETQ. The CDR3 has 14 residues. Trimming cost V 6 bases and J 5 bases, with 17 bases left between them. Donors ranged from roughly 6 to 90 years old and were healthy Caucasians in Russia. Primed by a sample-barcoded 5' primer and a J-beta primer mix, a second PCR proceeded for roughly 7 to 12 cycles. Using its own MiXCR run on the 5' RACE reads, TCRdb lists one record per CDR3 protein. The data hold some 710,000 distinct CDR3 sequences, with about 20% observed a single time. Study-level findings and limits: Greater diversity and more naive CD4+ cells were seen in long-lived donors than in aged donors.

Notes on this clonotype: Its matching antigen is unknown.

The rearrangement uses TRBV5-1 and TRBJ2-5; D gene uncertain. Sample: blood. The origin of this receptor is a man in his 70s in good health. The CDR3 loop is CASTSVNEGETQYF. DNA for the CDR3: TGCGCCAGCACGTCCGTCAACGAAGGGGAGACCCAGTACTTC.